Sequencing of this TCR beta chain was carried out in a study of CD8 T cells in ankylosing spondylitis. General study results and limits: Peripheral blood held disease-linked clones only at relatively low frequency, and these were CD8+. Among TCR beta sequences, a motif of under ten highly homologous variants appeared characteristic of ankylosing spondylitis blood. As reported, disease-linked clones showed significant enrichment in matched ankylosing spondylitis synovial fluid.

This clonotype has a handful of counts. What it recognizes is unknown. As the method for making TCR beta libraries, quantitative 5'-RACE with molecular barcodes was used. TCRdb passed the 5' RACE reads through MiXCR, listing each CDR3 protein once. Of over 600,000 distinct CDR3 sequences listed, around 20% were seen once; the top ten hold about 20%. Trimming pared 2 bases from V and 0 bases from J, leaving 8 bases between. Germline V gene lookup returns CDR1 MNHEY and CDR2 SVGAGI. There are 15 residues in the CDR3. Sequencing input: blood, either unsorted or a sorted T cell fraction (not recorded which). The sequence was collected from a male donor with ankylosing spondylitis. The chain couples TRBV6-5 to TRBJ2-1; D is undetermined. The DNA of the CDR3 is TGTGCCAGCAGTTACCAAGGTCCCTCCTACAATGAGCAGTTCTTC. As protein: CASSYQGPSYNEQFF.